The 9 T cell receptor beta chains presented below share a single source sample, sequenced in a study of spatial heterogeneity in lung cancer. Broader study findings: Counts that tracked tumor mutation counts were those of expanded intratumoral alpha and beta TCRs.

Their recognized antigens are unknown. Time point in this sample: sample taken at primary tumor resection. TCRdb processed the 5' RACE reads anew with MiXCR; each CDR3 protein has one entry. Seen here are some 25,000 distinct CDR3 sequences, approximately 7.7% observed once, and the top ten hold 24%. This specimen was lung tumor tissue, taken at surgery. These receptor sequences come from a male donor with early-stage non-small cell lung cancer.

Ten or more counts support this clonotype. The chain has TRBV20-1 and TRBJ2-4, with D possibly being TRBD1 or TRBD2 (5 bases each). This CDR3 has 15 amino acids. The V gene lost 0 bases and the J gene lost 7 bases, with 16 bases spanning the gap. Germline CDR1 is DFQATT and CDR2 is SNEGSKA (reference sequence). The CDR3 loop is CSARESGGRENIQYF. CDR3 coding DNA: TGCAGTGCTAGAGAATCCGGTGGCAGGGAGAACATTCAGTACTTC.

As to this clonotype: This may arise from a read error, as a much more abundant clone is one base away. The conserved phenylalanine or tryptophan normally closing the CDR3 is absent here, so this likely arose from a read error. V is TRBV7-2 and J is TRBJ1-2; the D gene is possibly TRBD1 (6 bases). The CDR3 is 13 residues long. V was clipped by 3 bases and J by 4 bases, with 9 bases between them. CDR1 and CDR2 (germline): SGHTA, FQGNSA. CDR3 nucleotides: TGTGCCAGCAGCTTCGACAGGTCCTATGGCTACACCCTC. Translation gives CASSFDRSYGYTL.

The chain uses TRBV7-9 and TRBJ2-4; no clear D gene. Germline V lookup: CDR1 SEHNR, CDR2 FQNEAQ (reference sequence). Trimming pared 5 bases from V and 3 bases from J, leaving 14 bases between. CDR3 length: 15 residues. For the CDR3, the DNA is TGTGCCAGCAGCGCTAGTGGGCTGGTCAAAAACATTCAGTACTTC. The encoded protein is CASSASGLVKNIQYF.

This clonotype was seen at least ten times. V and J are TRBV20-1 and TRBJ2-5; D uncertain. CDR3 length equals 14 residues. Trimming cost V 6 bases and J 0 bases, with 14 bases left between them. Germline V CDR1 and CDR2: DFQATT, SNEGSKA (reference sequence). CDR3 nucleotides: TGCAGTGCCTTCAAAGTCCCGTACCAAGAGACCCAGTACTTC. It codes for CSAFKVPYQETQYF.

The V and J genes are TRBV20-1 and TRBJ1-3; TRBD1 agrees at 8 bases. The CDR3 length is 13 residues. From germline, CDR1 is DFQATT and CDR2 SNEGSKA (reference sequence). The V and J ends lost 6 bases and 5 bases, in that order; junction bases with no gene match: 6. The DNA of the CDR3 is TGCAGTGCCTCCGGACAGGGACGAAACACCATATATTTT. Its protein is CSASGQGRNTIYF.

There are many counts of this clonotype. The V and J genes are TRBV5-1 and TRBJ2-7, with 10 bases aligning to TRBD2. The CDR3 covers 16 residues. The V gene's germline CDR1 is SGHRS and CDR2 YFSETQ. J lost 2 bases, V lost 4 bases, and 9 bases had no gene match. CDR3 loop: CASSPGGLAGAYEQYF. The DNA for the CDR3 is TGCGCCAGCAGCCCGGGGGGCCTAGCGGGGGCCTACGAGCAGTACTTC.

This clonotype was detected ten times or more. This chain links TRBV13 with TRBJ2-7; D is perhaps TRBD2 (5 bases). Germline V lookup: CDR1 PRHDT, CDR2 FYEKMQ (reference sequence). The CDR3 is made up of 13 amino acids. Trimming stripped 0 bases from V and 9 bases from J, with 12 bases between. The CDR3 reads CASSLGAGKGQYF. As DNA, the CDR3 is TGTGCCAGCAGCTTAGGGGCCGGGAAAGGGCAGTACTTC.

Relative to its sample, this clonotype is medium-sized. V usage is TRBV7-2 and J usage is TRBJ2-7, with D unclear. CDR3 length equals 13 residues. CDR1 SGHTA and CDR2 FQGNSA come from the germline V gene. V was shortened by 1 base and J by 1 base, with 5 bases between the two germline ends. CDR3 DNA: TGTGCCAGCAGCTTAGGGCGGTCCTACGAGCAGTACTTC. It is translated as CASSLGRSYEQYF.

The table lists this clonotype with many counts. The gene calls are TRBV20-1 and TRBJ2-5, with D possibly matching TRBD2 (6 bases). Germline lookup yields CDR1 DFQATT and CDR2 SNEGSKA (reference sequence). V was cut by 3 bases and J by 5 bases, with 10 bases left in between. This CDR3 comprises 12 residues. The CDR3 DNA follows: TGCAGTGCTAGGCCGGGACTGGAGACCCAGTACTTC. Its protein is CSARPGLETQYF.